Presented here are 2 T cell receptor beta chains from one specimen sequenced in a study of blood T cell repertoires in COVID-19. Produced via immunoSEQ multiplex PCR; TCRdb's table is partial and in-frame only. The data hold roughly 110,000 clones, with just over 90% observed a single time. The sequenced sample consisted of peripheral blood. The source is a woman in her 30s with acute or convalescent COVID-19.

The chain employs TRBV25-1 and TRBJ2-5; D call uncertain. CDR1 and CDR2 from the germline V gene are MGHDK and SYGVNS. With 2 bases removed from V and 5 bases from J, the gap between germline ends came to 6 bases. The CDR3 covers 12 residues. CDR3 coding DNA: TGTGCCAGCAGTGAAGAGGTTGAGACCCAGTACTTC. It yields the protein CASSEEVETQYF.

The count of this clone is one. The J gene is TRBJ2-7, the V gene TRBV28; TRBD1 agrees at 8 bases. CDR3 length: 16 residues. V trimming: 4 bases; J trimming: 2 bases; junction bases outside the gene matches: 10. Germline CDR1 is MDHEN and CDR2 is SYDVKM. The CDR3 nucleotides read TGTGCCAGCAGTTCTCCTGGACAGGGAACACCCTACGAGCAGTACTTC. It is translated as CASSSPGQGTPYEQYF. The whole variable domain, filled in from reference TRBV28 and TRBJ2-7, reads DVKVTQSSRYLVKRTGEKVFLECVQDMDHENMFWYRQDPGLGLRLIYFSYDVKMKEKGDIPEGYSVSREKKERFSLILESASTNQTSMYLCASSSPGQGTPYEQYFGPGTRLTVT.